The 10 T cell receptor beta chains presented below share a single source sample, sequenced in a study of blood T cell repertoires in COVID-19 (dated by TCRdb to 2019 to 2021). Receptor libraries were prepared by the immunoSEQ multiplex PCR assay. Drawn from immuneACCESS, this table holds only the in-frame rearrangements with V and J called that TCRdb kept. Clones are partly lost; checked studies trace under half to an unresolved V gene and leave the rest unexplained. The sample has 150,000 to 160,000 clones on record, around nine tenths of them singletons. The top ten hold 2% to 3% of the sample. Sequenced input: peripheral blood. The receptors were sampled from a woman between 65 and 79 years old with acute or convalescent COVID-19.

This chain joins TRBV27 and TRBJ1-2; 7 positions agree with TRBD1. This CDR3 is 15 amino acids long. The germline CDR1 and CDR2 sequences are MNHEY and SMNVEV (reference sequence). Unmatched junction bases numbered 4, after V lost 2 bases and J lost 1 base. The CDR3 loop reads CASSLKGAGNYGYTF. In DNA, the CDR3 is TGTGCCAGCAGTTTAAAGGGGGCGGGTAACTATGGCTACACCTTC.

For the CDR3, the DNA is TGCGCCAGCAGCCAAGAGGGGGGGGGTGGTTCACCCCTCCACTTT. Residues: CASSQEGGGGSPLHF. The genes are TRBV4-1 and TRBJ1-6; possibly TRBD1 for D (5 bases). This CDR3 has 15 amino acids. Trimming pared 0 bases from V and 9 bases from J, leaving 12 bases between. Germline values: CDR1 MGHRA, CDR2 YSYEKL.

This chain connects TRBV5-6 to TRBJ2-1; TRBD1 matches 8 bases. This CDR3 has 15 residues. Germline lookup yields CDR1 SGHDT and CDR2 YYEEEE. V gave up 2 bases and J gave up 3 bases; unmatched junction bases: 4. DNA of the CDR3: TGTGCCAGCAGCTTCCCAGGGGGCTACTACAATGAGCAGTTCTTC. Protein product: CASSFPGGYYNEQFF.

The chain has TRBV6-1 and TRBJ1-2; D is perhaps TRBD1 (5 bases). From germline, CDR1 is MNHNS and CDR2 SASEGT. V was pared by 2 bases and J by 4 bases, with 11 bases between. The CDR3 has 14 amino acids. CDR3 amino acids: CASSEISGVYGYTF. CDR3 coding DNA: TGTGCCAGCAGTGAAATCTCGGGGGTCTATGGCTACACCTTC.

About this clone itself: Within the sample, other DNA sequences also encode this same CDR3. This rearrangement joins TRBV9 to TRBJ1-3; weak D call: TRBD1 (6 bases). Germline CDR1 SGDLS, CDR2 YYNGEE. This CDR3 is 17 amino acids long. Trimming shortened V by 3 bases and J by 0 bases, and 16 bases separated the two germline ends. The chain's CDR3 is CASSAIGQSRSGNTIYF. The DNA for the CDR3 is TGTGCCAGCAGCGCGATTGGACAGAGTCGCTCTGGAAACACCATATATTTT.

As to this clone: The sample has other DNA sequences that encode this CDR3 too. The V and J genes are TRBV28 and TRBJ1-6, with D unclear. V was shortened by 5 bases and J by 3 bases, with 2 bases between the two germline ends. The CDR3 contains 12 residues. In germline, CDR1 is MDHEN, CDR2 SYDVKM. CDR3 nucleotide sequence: TGTGCCAGCAGTCTCTATAATTCACCCCTCCACTTT. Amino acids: CASSLYNSPLHF.

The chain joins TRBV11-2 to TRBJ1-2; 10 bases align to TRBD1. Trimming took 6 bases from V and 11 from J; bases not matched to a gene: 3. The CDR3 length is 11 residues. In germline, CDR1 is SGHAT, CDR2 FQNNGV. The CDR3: CASRGDRGYTF. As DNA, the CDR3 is TGTGCCAGCAGGGGGGACAGGGGTTACACCTTC.

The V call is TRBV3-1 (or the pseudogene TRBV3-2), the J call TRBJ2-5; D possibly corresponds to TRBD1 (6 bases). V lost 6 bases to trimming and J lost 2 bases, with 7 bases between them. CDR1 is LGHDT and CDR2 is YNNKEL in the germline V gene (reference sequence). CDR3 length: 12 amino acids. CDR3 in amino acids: CASRGTQETQYF. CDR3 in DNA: TGTGCCAGCAGGGGGACACAAGAGACCCAGTACTTC.

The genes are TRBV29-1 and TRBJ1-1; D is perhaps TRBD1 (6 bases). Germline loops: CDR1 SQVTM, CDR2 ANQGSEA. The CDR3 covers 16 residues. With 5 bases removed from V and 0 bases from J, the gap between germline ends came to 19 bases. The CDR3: CSVTGTRGGMNTEAFF. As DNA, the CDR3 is TGCAGCGTTACCGGGACAAGGGGGGGAATGAACACTGAAGCTTTCTTT.

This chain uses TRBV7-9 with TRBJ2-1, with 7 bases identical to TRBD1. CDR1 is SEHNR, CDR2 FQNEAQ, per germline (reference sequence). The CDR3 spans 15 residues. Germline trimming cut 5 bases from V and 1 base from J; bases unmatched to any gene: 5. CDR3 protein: CASSTGDPSYNEQFF. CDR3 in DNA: TGTGCCAGCAGCACAGGGGACCCTTCCTACAATGAGCAGTTCTTC.